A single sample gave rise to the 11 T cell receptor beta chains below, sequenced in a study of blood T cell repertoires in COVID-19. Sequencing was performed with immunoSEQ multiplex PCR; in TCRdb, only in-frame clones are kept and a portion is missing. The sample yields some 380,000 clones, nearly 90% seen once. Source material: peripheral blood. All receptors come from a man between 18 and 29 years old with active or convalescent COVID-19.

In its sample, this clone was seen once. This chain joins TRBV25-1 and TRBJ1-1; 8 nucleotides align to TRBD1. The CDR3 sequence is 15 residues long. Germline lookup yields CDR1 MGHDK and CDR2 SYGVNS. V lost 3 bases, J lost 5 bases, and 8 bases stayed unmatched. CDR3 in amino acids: CASSDQGAFKTEAFF. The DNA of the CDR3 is TGTGCCAGCAGTGACCAGGGGGCGTTTAAGACTGAAGCTTTCTTT. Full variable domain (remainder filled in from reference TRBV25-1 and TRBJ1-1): EADIYQTPRYLVIGTGKKITLECSQTMGHDKMYWYQQDPGMELHLIHYSYGVNSTEKGDLSSESTVSRIRTEHFPLTLESARPSHTSQYLCASSDQGAFKTEAFFGQGTRLTVV.

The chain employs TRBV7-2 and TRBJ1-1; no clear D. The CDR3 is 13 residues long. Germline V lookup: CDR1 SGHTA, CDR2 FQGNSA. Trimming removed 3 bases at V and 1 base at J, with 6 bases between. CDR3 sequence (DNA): TGTGCCAGCAGCTTTCCCCAGAACACTGAAGCTTTCTTT. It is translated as CASSFPQNTEAFF.

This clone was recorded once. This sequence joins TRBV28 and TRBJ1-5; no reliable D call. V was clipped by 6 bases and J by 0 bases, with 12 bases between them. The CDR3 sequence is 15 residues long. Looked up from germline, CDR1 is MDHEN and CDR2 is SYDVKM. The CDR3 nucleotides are TGTGCCAGCAGGTACACCAGTGGTAGCAATCAGCCCCAGCATTTT. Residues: CASRYTSGSNQPQHF.

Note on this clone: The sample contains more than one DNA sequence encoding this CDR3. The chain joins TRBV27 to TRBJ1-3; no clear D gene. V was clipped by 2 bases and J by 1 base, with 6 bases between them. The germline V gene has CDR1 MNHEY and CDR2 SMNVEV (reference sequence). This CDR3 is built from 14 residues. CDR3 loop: CASSLRGSGNTIYF. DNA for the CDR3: TGTGCCAGCAGTTTACGAGGGTCTGGAAACACCATATATTTT.

CDR3 protein: CASSMRAGVSNQPQHF. In DNA, the CDR3 is TGTGCCAGTAGTATGAGGGCCGGTGTGAGCAATCAGCCCCAGCATTTT. The V call is TRBV19, the J call TRBJ1-5; unclear D gene. This CDR3 is 16 amino acids long. Between the trimmed V and J ends, which lost 3 bases and 1 base, there was a span of 13 bases. Looked up from germline, CDR1 is LNHDA and CDR2 is SQIVND (reference sequence).

CDR3 sequence (DNA): TGTGCCAGCAGTCGGTCGGGGGTGCGGCAGCCCCAGCATTTT. The encoded protein is CASSRSGVRQPQHF. J is TRBJ1-5 and V is TRBV28, with D possibly being TRBD1 (5 bases). V was trimmed by 5 bases and J by 7 bases, leaving 15 bases between them. CDR3 length: 14 amino acids. Germline V gene sequence: CDR1 MDHEN, CDR2 SYDVKM.

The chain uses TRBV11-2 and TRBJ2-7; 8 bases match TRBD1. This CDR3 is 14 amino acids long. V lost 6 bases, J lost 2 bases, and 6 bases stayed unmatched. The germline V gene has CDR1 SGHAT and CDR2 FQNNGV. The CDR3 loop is CASRTPGGPYEQYF. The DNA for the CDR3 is TGTGCCAGCAGGACCCCAGGGGGCCCCTACGAGCAGTACTTC.

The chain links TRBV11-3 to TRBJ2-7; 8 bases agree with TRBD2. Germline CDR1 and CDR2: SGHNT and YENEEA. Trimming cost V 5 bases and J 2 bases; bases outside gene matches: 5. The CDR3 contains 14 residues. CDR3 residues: CASSPGGDPYEQYF. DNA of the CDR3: TGTGCCAGCAGCCCCGGGGGGGACCCCTACGAGCAGTACTTC. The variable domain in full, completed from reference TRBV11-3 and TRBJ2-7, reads EAGVVQSPRYKIIEKKQPVAFWCNPISGHNTLYWYLQNLGQGPELLIRYENEEAVDDSQLPKDRFSAERLKGVDSTLKIQPAELGDSAVYLCASSPGGDPYEQYFGPGTRLTVT.

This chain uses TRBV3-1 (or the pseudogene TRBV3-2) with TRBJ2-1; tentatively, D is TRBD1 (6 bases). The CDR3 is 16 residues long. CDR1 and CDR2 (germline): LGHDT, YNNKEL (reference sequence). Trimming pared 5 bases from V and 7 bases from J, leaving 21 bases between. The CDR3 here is CASSSPGHPMDNEQFF. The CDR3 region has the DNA TGTGCCAGCAGCTCCCCGGGACACCCAATGGATAATGAGCAGTTCTTC.

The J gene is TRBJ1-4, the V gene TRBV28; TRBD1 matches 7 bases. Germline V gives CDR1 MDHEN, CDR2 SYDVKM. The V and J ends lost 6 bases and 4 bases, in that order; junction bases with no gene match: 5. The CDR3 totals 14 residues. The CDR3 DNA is TGTGCCAGCAGCTCGGGACAGTTTAATGAAAAACTGTTTTTT. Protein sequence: CASSSGQFNEKLFF.

The CDR3 nucleotides are TGTGCCAGCAGCTCCCCCCCGAGTTCGGCGGGAGGGTCCACACACTACGAGCAGTACTTC. This gives the protein CASSSPPSSAGGSTHYEQYF. V usage is TRBV13 and J usage is TRBJ2-7; 9 nucleotides agree with TRBD2. Germline lookup yields CDR1 PRHDT and CDR2 FYEKMQ (reference sequence). V lost 4 bases, J lost 3 bases, and 22 bases stayed unmatched. The CDR3 loop spans 20 amino acids. The full variable domain, rest sourced from reference TRBV13 and TRBJ2-7, is AAGVIQSPRHLIKEKRETATLKCYPIPRHDTVYWYQQGPGQDPQFLISFYEKMQSDKGSIPDRFSAQQFSDYHSELNMSSLELGDSALYFCASSSPPSSAGGSTHYEQYFGPGTRLTVT.